This record concerns one TCR beta chain sequence. The antigen is unknown. The data stem from a study of CD8+CD57+ T cells in acquired aplastic anemia. This CDR3 region has 15 residues. The germline gives CDR1 SGHRS, CDR2 YFSETQ. V dropped 0 bases and J dropped 10 bases, with 19 bases sitting between them. Study observations and caveats: Researchers report that approximately 28 CD8+ CDR3 sequences appeared in both patients and controls.

Genomic DNA constituted the template upon which TCR beta VDJ and CDR3 profiling was performed. TCRdb ran MiXCR on the reads and lists one entry per CDR3 protein. The table has approximately 470,000 distinct CDR3 sequences, around a third seen once; the top ten hold 0.75% to 0.95%. Patients included in sequencing had previously demonstrated CD8+CD57+ cell expansion by flow cytometry. Every patient had severe acquired aplastic anemia. Therapy had not been given to patients before blood sampling. The clonotype was recovered from a human donor with aplastic anemia. Specimen: sorted CD4+, CD8+, or CD8+CD57+ T cells (not recorded which) from PBMCs. The rearrangement joins TRBV5-1 to TRBJ1-1, with D perhaps matching TRBD1 (5 bases). The CDR3 DNA reads as TGCGCCAGCAGCTTGGAGGCAGGGACCCTGTCGACAGCTTTCTTT. Its translation: CASSLEAGTLSTAFF.